Following are 11 T cell receptor beta chains from one sample sequenced in a study of post-analysis software for immune sequencing data. Findings and caveats of the study: Relative to controls, patients had 4 or 5 TRBV segments at higher frequency, with TRBV5-6, TRBV5-1 and TRBV20-1 among these.

Prepared TCR beta cDNA libraries contained unique molecular identifiers. TCRdb called the PCR reads again in MiXCR, with one record for every CDR3 protein. Altogether 150,000 to 200,000 distinct CDR3 sequences are present, 30% being singletons, with the ten largest covering more than 1.3%. For these TCRs, the target antigens are not known. The sequenced sample consisted of blood. All receptors come from a girl between 5 and 17 years old with multiple sclerosis.

The chain links TRBV29-1 to TRBJ2-1; TRBD1 aligns across 11 bases. Germline V gene data show CDR1 as SQVTM and CDR2 as ANQGSEA. J was trimmed by 3 bases and V by 4 bases; bases with no gene match: 5. The CDR3 length is 15 residues. In DNA form, the CDR3 reads TGCAGCGTTGCGATAGGGACAGGGGGCTACAATGAGCAGTTCTTC. As protein: CSVAIGTGGYNEQFF.

The table lists this clonotype with many counts. The chain combines TRBV29-1 with TRBJ1-5; 7 bases fit TRBD1. With V trimmed by 6 bases and J by 4 bases, 6 bases remained unmatched. The CDR3 runs to 13 residues. Germline V lookup: CDR1 SQVTM, CDR2 ANQGSEA. In DNA form, the CDR3 reads TGCAGCGTAGCGGGACAGCCAAATCAGCCCCAGCATTTT. The encoded protein is CSVAGQPNQPQHF.

This clonotype was seen ten or more times. V gene TRBV2 combines with J gene TRBJ2-3; possibly TRBD2 for D (6 bases). Trimming left V 8 bases short and J 4 bases short, with 19 bases between. This CDR3 region has 15 residues. Germline V gene data show CDR1 as SNHLY and CDR2 as FYNNEI. Here the CDR3 DNA reads TGTGCCAGCGGAGTGGGGGGAGGCGGCGCAGATACGCAGTATTTT. This sequence encodes CASGVGGGGADTQYF.

This clonotype has a handful of counts. The V gene is TRBV20-1, the J gene TRBJ2-1, with D tentatively TRBD2 (5 bases). V lost 0 bases and J lost 8, with 17 bases in between. The CDR3 is made up of 15 amino acids. Germline V gives CDR1 DFQATT, CDR2 SNEGSKA (reference sequence). CDR3: CSARESVGLPHEQFF. In DNA, the CDR3 is TGCAGTGCTAGAGAATCGGTAGGACTGCCTCATGAGCAGTTCTTC.

This clonotype was detected a few times. A much larger clone differs from this one at a single base, so this may be a read error. V gene TRBV10-3 combines with J gene TRBJ2-7; D unresolved. The CDR3 contains 17 residues. Germline values: CDR1 ENHRY, CDR2 SYGVKD. Trimming took 0 bases from V and 2 from J, leaving 17 bases between them. The CDR3 DNA is TGTGCCATCAGTGAGTCGAAGGAGCTCCCCGCTCCCTACGAGCAGTACTTC. This codes for CAISESKELPAPYEQYF.

The J gene is TRBJ1-1, the V gene TRBV24-1; D not resolved. This CDR3 comprises 13 residues. Trimming removed 3 bases at V and 6 bases at J, with 10 bases between. CDR1 is KGHDR and CDR2 is SFDVKD in the germline V gene. The CDR3 sequence is CATSDTPGAEAFF. The DNA for the CDR3 is TGTGCCACCAGTGATACCCCCGGGGCTGAAGCTTTCTTT.

The rearrangement links TRBV20-1 to TRBJ2-5, with a weak D call TRBD1 (6 bases). CDR1 and CDR2 from the germline V gene are DFQATT and SNEGSKA (reference sequence). CDR3 size: 15 residues. Trimming removed 2 bases at V and 2 bases at J, with 15 bases between. The CDR3 DNA reads as TGCAGTGCTAGATGGGTGGCGAGGGGGCAAGAGACCCAGTACTTC. Its translation: CSARWVARGQETQYF.

This clonotype occurred a few times. The chain couples TRBV20-1 to TRBJ2-3, with D possibly matching TRBD2 (6 bases). Germline V gene data show CDR1 as DFQATT and CDR2 as SNEGSKA (reference sequence). V lost 7 bases and J lost 1, with 18 bases in between. The CDR3 extends over 15 amino acids. The CDR3 spells CSVPLAGMGTDTQYF. As DNA, the CDR3 is TGCAGTGTCCCACTGGCGGGAATGGGCACAGATACGCAGTATTTT.

V and J are TRBV6-6 and TRBJ2-5; 7 positions agree with TRBD2. This CDR3 has 16 residues. Germline lookup yields CDR1 MNHNY and CDR2 SVGAGI (reference sequence). V was pared by 6 bases and J by 7 bases, with 17 bases of the junction left unmatched. In DNA form, the CDR3 reads TGTGCCAGCAGCCAAACCGGGACTATTCTGAAAGGGACCCAGTACTTC. The encoded protein is CASSQTGTILKGTQYF.

With respect to this clonotype: A junction end diverges from the germline sequence, so it may reflect a read error. The V gene is TRBV10-3, the J gene TRBJ1-4; 7 bases fit TRBD1. The CDR3 length is 13 residues. CDR1 is ENHRY and CDR2 is SYGVKD in the germline V gene. CDR3 amino acids: CAVRGDSNEKLFF. In nucleotides, the CDR3 is TGTGCCGTCAGGGGGGACAGTAATGAAAAACTGTTTTTT.

This clonotype appeared once. A much larger clone sits a single nucleotide away, making a read error possible. The rearrangement joins TRBV12-3 or TRBV12-4 to TRBJ2-5; TRBD1 matches at 10 bases. The DNA end is more similar to TRBJ2-7, so the J call may be wrong. The CDR3 extends over 14 amino acids. CDR3 coding DNA: TGTACCAGCAGTCGACAGGGGGCCGAGGGCGAGCAGTACTTC. This sequence encodes CTSSRQGAEGEQYF.